The clone carrying this T cell receptor beta chain was detected a few times. This specimen belongs to a study of early T cells in non-severe SARS-CoV-2 infection. On the study more broadly: Chains were not paired, and sequencing was done on bulk RNA from unsorted whole blood.

Individual cDNA molecules received unique molecular identifiers during library preparation. TCRdb re-analysed the 5' RACE reads in MiXCR, keeping a single row per CDR3 protein. This table holds tens of thousands of distinct CDR3 sequences, around 20% found once. The germline V gene encodes CDR1 MNHNY and CDR2 SVGAGI (reference sequence). Germline trimming cut 6 bases from V and 5 bases from J; bases unmatched to any gene: 7. The CDR3 runs to 14 residues. The rearrangement links TRBV6-6 to TRBJ2-3, with 8 bases fitting TRBD2. Source: whole blood, taken at baseline. This receptor was identified in an adult who was a healthcare worker with PCR-confirmed SARS-CoV-2 infection or an uninfected control (not recorded which). For the CDR3, the DNA is TGTGCCAGCAGGCTCGCGGGGGGCCTAGATACGCAGTATTTT. Translated: CASRLAGGLDTQYF.